This TCR beta chain was identified in a study of blood T cells in healthy people across ages. Points from the study as a whole: A roughly linear fall in TCR beta diversity per million T cells was seen with increasing age.

V was trimmed by 10 bases and J by 0 bases, leaving 9 bases between them. This CDR3 contains 12 residues. Germline CDR1 MGHDK, CDR2 SYGVNS. About this clonotype itself: Its antigen remains unidentified.

Each donor supplied approximately 10 milliliters of peripheral blood. Primers used in a second PCR of roughly 7 to 12 cycles were a sample-barcoded 5' primer and a J-beta primer mix. TCRdb reprocessed the 5' RACE reads with MiXCR, giving one entry per CDR3 protein. There are about 1.4 million distinct CDR3 sequences in the sample; roughly 64% occur only once, and over 6.5% lies in the top ten. Sequencing used blood. The sequence was obtained from a man aged 18 to 35 in good health. This chain uses TRBV25-1 with TRBJ1-1; D not certain. The CDR3 DNA follows: TGTGCCACCCGCTTACTGAACACTGAAGCTTTCTTT. Protein sequence: CATRLLNTEAFF.